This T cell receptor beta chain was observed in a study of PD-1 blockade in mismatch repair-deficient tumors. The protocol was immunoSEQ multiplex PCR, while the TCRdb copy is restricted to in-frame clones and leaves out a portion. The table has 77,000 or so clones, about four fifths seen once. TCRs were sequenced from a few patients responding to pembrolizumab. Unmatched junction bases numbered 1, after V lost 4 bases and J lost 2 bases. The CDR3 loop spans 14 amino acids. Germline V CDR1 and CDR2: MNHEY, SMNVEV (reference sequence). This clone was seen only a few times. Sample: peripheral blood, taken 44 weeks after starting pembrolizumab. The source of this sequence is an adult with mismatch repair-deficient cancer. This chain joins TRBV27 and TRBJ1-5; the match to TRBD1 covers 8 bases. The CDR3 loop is CASSSGQGNQPQHF. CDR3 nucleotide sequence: TGTGCCAGCAGTTCGGGACAGGGCAATCAGCCCCAGCATTTT.